These 23 T cell receptor beta chains share one sample of origin, sequenced in a study of blood T cell repertoires in COVID-19. Measured with immunoSEQ multiplex PCR; TCRdb has only the in-frame clones, and not every one. Here the sample spans a few hundred thousand clones, roughly 85% being singletons. The sequencing sample was made of peripheral blood. These receptors were obtained from a man between 45 and 60 years old with active or convalescent COVID-19.

V and J are TRBV4-2 and TRBJ2-1, with 8 bases identical to TRBD2. With 0 bases clipped from V and 7 bases from J, the junction kept 5 bases outside the gene matches. This CDR3 spans 15 amino acids. Looked up from germline, CDR1 is LGHNA and CDR2 is YNFKEQ. The CDR3 region is CASSQEELAVNEQFF. In nucleotides, the CDR3 is TGTGCCAGCAGCCAAGAGGAACTAGCGGTAAATGAGCAGTTCTTC.

The V call is TRBV30, the J call TRBJ2-7, with D possibly being TRBD1 (6 bases). Between the trimmed V and J ends, which lost 4 bases and 3 bases, there was a span of 10 bases. Germline CDR1 reads GTSNPN; CDR2 reads SVGIG (reference sequence). The CDR3 loop spans 12 amino acids. The CDR3 nucleotides read TGTGCCTGGACCGTGACAGGCTACGAGCAGTACTTC. Residues: CAWTVTGYEQYF.

V and J are TRBV28 and TRBJ1-6; no firm D call. V lost 3 bases and J lost 7, with 13 bases in between. Germline CDR1 MDHEN, CDR2 SYDVKM. The CDR3 loop spans 15 amino acids. CDR3 nucleotide sequence: TGTGCCAGCAGTTTGGTCAACCTGGAGAATTCACCCCTCCACTTT. It translates to CASSLVNLENSPLHF.

The chain employs TRBV19 and TRBJ1-2; D is possibly TRBD1 (6 bases). Germline lookup yields CDR1 LNHDA and CDR2 SQIVND (reference sequence). The ends were cut back, 1 base at V and 4 bases at J, with 13 bases in the middle. The CDR3 sequence is 15 residues long. The CDR3 DNA sequence: TGTGCCAGTAGTATAGGGACAGAAATAGTCTATGGCTACACCTTC. This gives the protein CASSIGTEIVYGYTF.

This clone was recorded only once. The chain recombines TRBV28 with TRBJ1-3; a weak D match, TRBD1 (6 bases). CDR3 size: 15 residues. Between the trimmed V and J ends, which lost 6 bases and 3 bases, there was a span of 15 bases. Germline V lookup: CDR1 MDHEN, CDR2 SYDVKM. The DNA of the CDR3 is TGTGCCAGCAGCCCCGGGGGGGGCCGTGGAAACACCATATATTTT. Translated: CASSPGGGRGNTIYF.

Details on this clone: Other DNA sequences from this sample encode an identical CDR3 as well. The V and J genes are TRBV24-1 and TRBJ2-5; 9 positions agree with TRBD1. Unmatched junction bases numbered 3, after V lost 4 bases and J lost 4 bases. Germline V gene sequence: CDR1 KGHDR, CDR2 SFDVKD. The CDR3 covers 14 residues. As DNA, the CDR3 is TGTGCCACCAGTGACCCGGGACAGGGAGAGACCCAGTACTTC. The encoded protein is CATSDPGQGETQYF.

The chain uses TRBV6-5 and TRBJ1-5; D is ambiguous. CDR1 is MNHEY, CDR2 SVGAGI, per germline. This CDR3 comprises 15 residues. The V end lost 2 bases, the J end lost 2 bases, and 10 bases lay between the germline ends. The CDR3 loop reads CASSYSSIGNQPQHF. The DNA for the CDR3 is TGTGCCAGCAGTTACAGCTCTATCGGCAATCAGCCCCAGCATTTT.

The chain combines TRBV7-9 with TRBJ2-3; D gene ambiguous. The CDR3 extends over 15 amino acids. V was shortened by 0 bases and J by 3 bases, with 10 bases between the two germline ends. Germline values: CDR1 SEHNR, CDR2 FQNEAQ (reference sequence). This CDR3 is CASSLARGGTDTQYF. The CDR3 nucleotides are TGTGCCAGCAGCTTAGCCAGAGGTGGGACAGATACGCAGTATTTT.

The chain is built from TRBV5-4 and TRBJ1-4; D unresolved. Trimming removed 2 bases at V and 12 bases at J, with 14 bases between. CDR1 SGHNT and CDR2 YYREEE come from the germline V gene (reference sequence). The CDR3 contains 13 residues. The CDR3 DNA sequence: TGTGCCAGCAGCTTTTCGGTAGAAGGAGAACTGTTTTTT. This codes for CASSFSVEGELFF.

The V and J genes are TRBV30 and TRBJ1-1, with 7 bases aligning to TRBD1. Germline-derived CDR1 and CDR2 are GTSNPN and SVGIG (reference sequence). Germline trimming cut 0 bases from V and 5 bases from J; bases unmatched to any gene: 9. The CDR3 length is 15 residues. The CDR3 sequence: CAWSVQGGLRTEAFF. Here the CDR3 DNA reads TGTGCCTGGAGTGTACAAGGGGGCCTCAGGACTGAAGCTTTCTTT.

CDR3: CATSRTPWPLRGTYNEQFF. CDR3 bases: TGTGCCACCAGCAGAACTCCCTGGCCGCTCCGAGGGACCTACAATGAGCAGTTCTTC. The rearrangement links TRBV15 to TRBJ2-1; possible D gene TRBD2, 5 bases. Trimming shortened V by 2 bases and J by 2 bases, and 22 bases separated the two germline ends. CDR3 length: 19 residues. Germline CDR1 is LNHNV and CDR2 is YYDKDF (reference sequence).

The V and J genes are TRBV24-1 and TRBJ1-1, with 8 bases fitting TRBD1. After removal of 4 bases from V and 1 base from J, the junction contained 7 bases not matched to a gene. Germline V gene data show CDR1 as KGHDR and CDR2 as SFDVKD. This CDR3 has 16 residues. CDR3 amino acids: CATSEPPQGANTEAFF. The CDR3 DNA is TGTGCCACCAGTGAGCCCCCCCAGGGGGCGAACACTGAAGCTTTCTTT.

The J gene is TRBJ1-2, the V gene TRBV5-1; 7 bases agree with TRBD1. Germline-derived CDR1 and CDR2 are SGHRS and YFSETQ. V was clipped by 4 bases and J by 4 bases; unmatched bases: 4. The CDR3 covers 13 residues. In DNA form, the CDR3 reads TGCGCCAGCAGCGTTGGGACAGCCTATGGCTACACCTTC. Amino acid sequence: CASSVGTAYGYTF. The full variable domain, with the rest looked up from reference TRBV5-1 and TRBJ1-2, is KAGVTQTPRYLIKTRGQQVTLSCSPISGHRSVSWYQQTPGQGLQFLFEYFSETQRNKGNFPGRFSGRQFSNSRSEMNVSTLELGDSALYLCASSVGTAYGYTFGSGTRLTVV.

V gene TRBV7-2 combines with J gene TRBJ2-1, with 8 bases fitting TRBD1. Trimming took 5 bases from V and 4 from J; bases not matched to a gene: 7. The CDR3 totals 15 residues. Looked up from germline, CDR1 is SGHTA and CDR2 is FQGNSA. CDR3 protein: CASSPDRARYNEQFF. CDR3 in DNA: TGTGCCAGCAGCCCGGACAGGGCTAGATACAATGAGCAGTTCTTC.

With respect to this clone: Within the sample, other DNA sequences also encode this same CDR3. This rearrangement joins TRBV9 to TRBJ2-3; unclear D gene. The CDR3 runs to 13 residues. Per the germline V gene, CDR1 is SGDLS and CDR2 is YYNGEE. Deletions cut 0 bases from V and 6 bases from J, with 8 bases between. CDR3 DNA: TGTGCCAGCAGCGTAGGAGGCCCGGATACGCAGTATTTT. Translation gives CASSVGGPDTQYF.

The V and J genes are TRBV28 and TRBJ1-4; D is possibly TRBD1 (5 bases). V lost 6 bases and J lost 7, with 21 bases in between. CDR1 and CDR2 from the germline V gene are MDHEN and SYDVKM. This CDR3 has 16 residues. Here the CDR3 DNA reads TGTGCCAGCAGCGGCCCATTGTGGGCAGGGTTTGAAAAACTGTTTTTT. It translates to CASSGPLWAGFEKLFF. The full variable domain, with the rest looked up from reference TRBV28 and TRBJ1-4, is DVKVTQSSRYLVKRTGEKVFLECVQDMDHENMFWYRQDPGLGLRLIYFSYDVKMKEKGDIPEGYSVSREKKERFSLILESASTNQTSMYLCASSGPLWAGFEKLFFGSGTQLSVL.

The CDR3 DNA is TGCAGTGCTAGTCCCCTAGACACCATATATTTT. Translation gives CSASPLDTIYF. The chain links TRBV20-1 to TRBJ1-3, with unresolved D. The V end was cut by 3 bases, the J end by 8 bases, with 8 bases between. CDR3 length: 11 amino acids. The germline V gene has CDR1 DFQATT and CDR2 SNEGSKA (reference sequence).

The chain links TRBV5-1 to TRBJ2-7, with TRBD2 matching over 8 bases. The trim removed 4 bases at V and 2 bases at J, leaving 8 bases unmatched. Germline CDR1 is SGHRS and CDR2 is YFSETQ. This CDR3 region has 15 residues. This chain's CDR3 is CASSPTGGGPYEQYF. The CDR3, as DNA: TGCGCCAGCAGCCCAACGGGGGGGGGACCCTACGAGCAGTACTTC. Full variable domain (missing parts from reference TRBV5-1 and TRBJ2-7): KAGVTQTPRYLIKTRGQQVTLSCSPISGHRSVSWYQQTPGQGLQFLFEYFSETQRNKGNFPGRFSGRQFSNSRSEMNVSTLELGDSALYLCASSPTGGGPYEQYFGPGTRLTVT.

The gene calls are TRBV30 and TRBJ1-2, with D possibly TRBD1 on 6 matching bases. The CDR3 extends over 12 amino acids. Germline assignment: CDR1 GTSNPN and CDR2 SVGIG (reference sequence). The germline V and J ends were trimmed by 3 bases and 6 bases, with 11 bases remaining between them. The CDR3 sequence: CAWSRQVDGYTF. For the CDR3, the DNA is TGTGCCTGGAGCCGACAGGTTGATGGCTACACCTTC.

The chain is built from TRBV9 and TRBJ2-1, with 13 bases matching TRBD2. The CDR3 covers 14 residues. The J segment lost 7 bases and the V segment lost 3 bases, leaving 1 base of the junction unmatched. The V gene's germline CDR1 is SGDLS and CDR2 YYNGEE. The CDR3 nucleotides read TGTGCCAGCAGCGGGACTAGCGGGGGAAATGAGCAGTTCTTC. Amino acids: CASSGTSGGNEQFF.

This rearrangement joins TRBV29-1 to TRBJ1-1; D call uncertain. Between the trimmed V and J ends, which lost 6 bases and 0 bases, there was a span of 11 bases. The CDR3 runs to 13 residues. Germline CDR1 SQVTM, CDR2 ANQGSEA. The CDR3 DNA is TGCAGCGTCAGCGGGCAGTTGAACACTGAAGCTTTCTTT. Translating it yields CSVSGQLNTEAFF.

The V gene is TRBV2, the J gene TRBJ2-3, with 7 bases identical to TRBD2. The junction had 1 base not matched to a gene; V was cut back by 4 bases and J by 0 bases. Per germline, CDR1 SNHLY and CDR2 FYNNEI. The CDR3 contains 14 residues. This CDR3 reads CASSGDYSTDTQYF. CDR3 coding DNA: TGTGCCAGCAGTGGGGACTACAGCACAGATACGCAGTATTTT.

As for this clone: The same CDR3 is also encoded by other DNA sequences in this sample. This sequence joins TRBV5-4 and TRBJ2-7; TRBD2 might be the D (7 bases). From germline, CDR1 is SGHNT and CDR2 YYREEE (reference sequence). The CDR3 spans 13 residues. V lost 1 base and J 5 bases, leaving 10 bases between the germline ends. The CDR3 sequence: CASSLTGGDEQYF. In DNA, the CDR3 is TGTGCCAGCAGCTTGACGGGGGGCGACGAGCAGTACTTC.